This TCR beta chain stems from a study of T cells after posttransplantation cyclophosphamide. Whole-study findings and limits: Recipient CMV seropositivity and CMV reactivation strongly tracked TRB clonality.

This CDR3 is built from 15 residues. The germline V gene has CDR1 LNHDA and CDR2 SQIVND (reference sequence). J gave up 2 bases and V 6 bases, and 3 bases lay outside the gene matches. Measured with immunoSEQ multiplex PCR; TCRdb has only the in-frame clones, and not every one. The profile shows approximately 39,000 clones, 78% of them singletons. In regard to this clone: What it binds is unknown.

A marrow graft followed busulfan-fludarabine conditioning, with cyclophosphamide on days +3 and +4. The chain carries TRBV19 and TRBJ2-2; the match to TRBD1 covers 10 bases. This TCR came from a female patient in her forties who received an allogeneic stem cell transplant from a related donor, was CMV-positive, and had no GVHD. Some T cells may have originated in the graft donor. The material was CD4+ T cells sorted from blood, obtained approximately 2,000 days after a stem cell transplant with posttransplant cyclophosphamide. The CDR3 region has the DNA TGTGCCAGTAGCAGGACAGGGGGTAACACCGGGGAGCTGTTTTTT. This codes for CASSRTGGNTGELFF.